The rows below give T cell receptor beta chains drawn from one sample of a study of blood T cell repertoires in COVID-19. Libraries were prepared by immunoSEQ multiplex PCR; TCRdb keeps only in-frame clonotypes and omits some of them. The sample comprises some 260,000 clones, nearly 90% of which are singletons, and 2% to 2.5% rests with the top ten. Material for sequencing was peripheral blood. These receptor sequences come from a woman between 35 and 50 years old who had recovered from COVID-19. Each CDR3 is given with its conserved first and last residue. A D gene is named only where the DNA matches it firmly. Rows give clone size only sometimes, using once, few, many, or a class for an expanded clone.

>.|TRBD2|TRBV30|TRBJ2-7
CAWSLSTSGGLRQYF
TGTGCCTGGAGCCTAAGTACTAGCGGGGGACTAAGGCAGTACTTC
>.|.|TRBV30|TRBJ1-2
CAWLNSPGILYGYTF
TGTGCCTGGCTTAATAGCCCGGGGATTTTATATGGCTACACCTTC
>.|TRBD1|TRBV7-9|TRBJ1-6
CASSSLPRDRYNSPLHF
TGTGCCAGCAGCTCACTACCCCGGGACAGGTACAATTCACCCCTCCACTTT
>many|.|TRBV5-4|TRBJ1-2
CASSLRGLDGYTF
TGTGCCAGCAGCTTGCGAGGGCTTGATGGCTACACCTTC
>.|TRBD1|TRBV7-9|TRBJ2-3
CASSSRTGGPTQYF
TGTGCCAGCAGCTCCCGGACAGGGGGCCCGACGCAGTATTTT
>.|.|TRBV19|TRBJ2-2
CASSNPQRGSNTGELFF
TGTGCCAGTAGCAACCCTCAGAGGGGGTCGAACACCGGGGAGCTGTTTTTT
>.|.|TRBV6-2/TRBV6-3|TRBJ2-2
CASSYFRRDTGELFF
TGTGCCAGCAGTTACTTTCGACGGGACACCGGGGAGCTGTTTTTT
>.|TRBD1|TRBV7-3|TRBJ2-3
CASSPVQGSTDTQYF
TGTGCCAGCAGCCCTGTACAGGGGAGCACAGATACGCAGTATTTT
>.|TRBD2|TRBV7-3|TRBJ2-3
CASSPSGGSGTDTQYF
TGTGCCAGCAGCCCCTCGGGGGGATCTGGCACAGATACGCAGTATTTT
>.|.|TRBV7-2|TRBJ2-1
CASSLGGAFRGEQFF
TGTGCCAGCAGCTTAGGGGGCGCCTTCCGCGGTGAGCAGTTCTTC
>.|TRBD1|TRBV6-2/TRBV6-3|TRBJ1-2
CASSHRDRVHYGYTF
TGTGCCAGCAGTCACCGGGACAGGGTACACTATGGCTACACCTTC
>.|.|TRBV19|TRBJ2-2
CASSIDSRGSGELFF
TGTGCCAGTAGTATAGACAGCAGGGGTTCCGGGGAGCTGTTTTTT
>.|.|TRBV9|TRBJ2-2
CASSVGGGHTGELFF
TGTGCCAGCAGCGTAGGAGGAGGGCACACCGGGGAGCTGTTTTTT
>.|TRBD2|TRBV30|TRBJ2-7
CAWSGTSGKTFYEQYF
TGTGCCTGGAGCGGGACTAGCGGCAAAACTTTCTACGAGCAGTACTTC
>.|.|TRBV4-1|TRBJ2-1
CASSQEPGSYNEQFF
TGCGCCAGCAGCCAAGAACCGGGATCCTACAATGAGCAGTTCTTC
>.|.|TRBV28|TRBJ1-2
CASNALPEGKWGYTF
TGTGCCAGCAATGCCCTCCCGGAGGGGAAGTGGGGCTACACCTTC
>.|.|TRBV30|TRBJ1-2
CAWGQTDSPYGYTF
TGTGCCTGGGGACAGACTGACAGCCCCTATGGCTACACCTTC
>.|.|TRBV7-2|TRBJ1-2
CASSRRAGTGDGYTF
TGTGCCAGCAGCCGTCGTGCGGGGACTGGAGATGGCTACACCTTC
>.|.|TRBV25-1|TRBJ2-5
CASSWSGETQYF
TGTGCCAGCAGTTGGAGTGGAGAGACCCAGTACTTC
>few|.|TRBV27|TRBJ1-2
CASSSEGGGRGYGYTF
TGTGCCAGCTCCAGTGAGGGAGGGGGACGGGGATATGGCTACACCTTC
>.|TRBD1|TRBV7-2|TRBJ1-4
CASSSHRGRGSNEKLFF
TGTGCCAGCAGCTCGCACAGGGGGCGCGGGTCTAATGAAAAACTGTTTTTT
>.|TRBD2|TRBV9|TRBJ2-5
CASSVAGVAGGETQYF
TGTGCCAGCAGCGTAGCTGGAGTAGCGGGGGGAGAGACCCAGTACTTC
>few|TRBD2|TRBV4-3|TRBJ2-5
CASSHGLAEETQYF
TGCGCCAGCAGCCATGGACTAGCGGAAGAGACCCAGTACTTC
>.|.|TRBV7-2|TRBJ1-2
CASSLEQTFYGYTF
TGTGCCAGCAGCTTGGAACAGACCTTTTATGGCTACACCTTC
>.|.|TRBV4-3|TRBJ2-1
CASSPVSSVYNEQFF
TGCGCCAGCAGCCCCGTATCTAGCGTCTACAATGAGCAGTTCTTC
>.|.|TRBV6-4|TRBJ2-3
CASSDSGLARGSDTQYF
TGTGCCAGCAGTGACTCTGGCCTAGCCAGGGGTTCGGATACGCAGTATTTT
>.|.|TRBV28|TRBJ2-1
CASGIGGVGYNEQFF
TGTGCCAGCGGAATAGGGGGGGTGGGATACAATGAGCAGTTCTTC
>few|TRBD2|TRBV7-9|TRBJ2-7
CASSLGLAGGPISPYEQYF
TGTGCCAGCAGCTTAGGACTAGCGGGAGGTCCAATATCCCCCTACGAGCAGTACTTC
>.|.|TRBV27|TRBJ1-6
CASCAQGGGISPLHF
TGTGCCAGCTGCGCCCAAGGAGGCGGGATTTCACCCCTCCACTTT
>.|.|TRBV6-4|TRBJ1-2
CASSADPGSGGYTF
TGTGCCAGCAGCGCCGACCCGGGGAGCGGTGGCTACACCTTC
>.|.|TRBV6-5|TRBJ2-2
CASSYDGAGELFF
TGTGCCAGCAGTTACGACGGAGCCGGGGAGCTGTTTTTT
>.|TRBD2|TRBV4-1|TRBJ2-3
CASSRGTGGATDTQYF
TGCGCCAGCAGCCGAGGGACCGGGGGGGCCACAGATACGCAGTATTTT
>.|.|TRBV5-4|TRBJ2-2
CASRYAGDTGELFF
TGTGCCAGCAGATACGCCGGGGACACCGGGGAGCTGTTTTTT
>once|.|TRBV28|TRBJ1-5
CASSEVSPNQPQHF
TGTGCCAGCAGTGAGGTTTCGCCCAATCAGCCCCAGCATTTT
>.|TRBD2|TRBV7-3|TRBJ2-1
CASSRTSGNNEQFF
TGTGCCAGCAGCCGGACTAGCGGGAACAATGAGCAGTTCTTC
>.|.|TRBV28|TRBJ1-2
CASSFGAAGRGYTF
TGTGCCAGCAGTTTTGGGGCGGCAGGTCGTGGCTACACCTTC
>.|TRBD1|TRBV7-8|TRBJ2-2
CASSYPENRGENTGELFF
TGTGCCAGCAGCTACCCCGAGAACAGGGGGGAGAACACCGGGGAGCTGTTTTTT
>.|TRBD2|TRBV28|TRBJ2-1
CASRGRARYNEQFF
TGTGCCAGCCGGGGGAGGGCAAGGTACAATGAGCAGTTCTTC
>.|.|TRBV21-1|TRBJ2-7
CARTPPPEKQVPPYEQYF
TGTGCCAGGACACCTCCCCCTGAGAAACAGGTACCGCCTTACGAGCAGTACTTC
>.|TRBD1|TRBV15|TRBJ1-4
CATSTVDRINEKLFF
TGTGCCACCAGCACCGTGGACAGGATAAATGAAAAACTGTTTTTT
>.|.|TRBV2|TRBJ1-5
CASRNGLLNQPQHF
TGTGCCAGCAGGAACGGGTTACTAAATCAGCCCCAGCATTTT
>.|TRBD1|TRBV12-5|TRBJ2-3
CASGLTLRDRVTDTQYF
TGTGCTAGTGGTTTGACCTTGCGGGACAGGGTCACAGATACGCAGTATTTT
>.|.|TRBV5-4|TRBJ1-1
CASSPAGGAWTEAFF
TGTGCCAGCAGTCCCGCGGGGGGGGCATGGACTGAAGCTTTCTTT
>.|.|TRBV7-2|TRBJ2-7
CASSLGGPGLSEQYF
TGTGCCAGCAGCTTGGGGGGTCCCGGCTTGAGCGAGCAGTACTTC
>.|.|TRBV4-1|TRBJ1-2
CASSQDRNLHYGYTF
TGCGCCAGCAGCCAAGATAGAAACCTGCACTATGGCTACACCTTC
>few|TRBD2|TRBV6-6|TRBJ2-1
CASSPTSGGAMSGNEQFF
TGTGCCAGCAGTCCGACTAGCGGGGGGGCCATGTCGGGCAATGAGCAGTTCTTC
>.|TRBD1|TRBV3-1/TRBV3-2|TRBJ2-7
CASSLKGTGVDEQYF
TGTGCCAGCAGCCTCAAAGGGACAGGGGTAGACGAGCAGTACTTC
>.|TRBD2|TRBV7-7|TRBJ2-1
CASSTAGGGNEQFF
TGTGCTAGCAGCACAGCGGGGGGCGGGAATGAGCAGTTCTTC
>.|.|TRBV25-1|TRBJ2-5
CASSGGGRAKLETQYF
TGTGCCAGCAGTGGGGGAGGACGGGCAAAGCTGGAGACCCAGTACTTC
>few|.|TRBV9|TRBJ2-3
CASSVEGHPRTDTQYF
TGTGCCAGCAGCGTGGAGGGCCATCCACGCACAGATACGCAGTATTTT
>.|TRBD2|TRBV28|TRBJ2-1
CASSFLAAPRNEQFF
TGTGCCAGCAGTTTCCTAGCGGCCCCCAGGAATGAGCAGTTCTTC
>.|TRBD2|TRBV6-5|TRBJ2-1
CASSYEAGGVNEQFF
TGTGCCAGCAGTTACGAGGCGGGAGGGGTCAATGAGCAGTTCTTC
>.|TRBD2|TRBV11-2|TRBJ2-5
CASSRGLAGAETQYF
TGTGCCAGCAGCCGGGGACTAGCGGGAGCAGAGACCCAGTACTTC
>.|.|TRBV19|TRBJ2-1
CASSIRGFSAYNEQFF
TGTGCCAGTAGTATTCGGGGGTTTTCGGCTTACAATGAGCAGTTCTTC
>.|TRBD1|TRBV6-2/TRBV6-3|TRBJ1-5
CASSHGTEQHF
TGTGCCAGCAGCCACGGGACAGAGCAGCATTTT
>.|TRBD2|TRBV2|TRBJ2-5
CASSDRKGREATQYF
TGTGCCAGCAGTGACAGGAAGGGGCGGGAGGCGACCCAGTACTTC